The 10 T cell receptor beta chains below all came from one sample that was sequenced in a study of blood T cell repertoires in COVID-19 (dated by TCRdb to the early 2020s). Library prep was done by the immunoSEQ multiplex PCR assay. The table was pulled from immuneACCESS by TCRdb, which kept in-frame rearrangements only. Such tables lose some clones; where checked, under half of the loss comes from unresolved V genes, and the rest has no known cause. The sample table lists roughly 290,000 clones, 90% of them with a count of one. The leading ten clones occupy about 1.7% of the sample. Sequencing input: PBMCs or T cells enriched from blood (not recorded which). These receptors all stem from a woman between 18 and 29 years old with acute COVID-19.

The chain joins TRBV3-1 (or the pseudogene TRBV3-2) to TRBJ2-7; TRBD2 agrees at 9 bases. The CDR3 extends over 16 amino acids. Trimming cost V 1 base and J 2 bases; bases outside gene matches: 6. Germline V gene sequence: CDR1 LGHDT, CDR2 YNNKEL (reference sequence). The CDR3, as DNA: TGTGCCAGCAGCCAAGGGTCAGCGGGAGGTGCCTACGAGCAGTACTTC. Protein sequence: CASSQGSAGGAYEQYF.

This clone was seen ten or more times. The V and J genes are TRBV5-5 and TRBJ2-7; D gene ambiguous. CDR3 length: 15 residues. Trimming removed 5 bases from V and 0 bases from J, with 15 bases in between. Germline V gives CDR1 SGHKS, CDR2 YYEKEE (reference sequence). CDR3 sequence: CASRLSGSYSYEQYF. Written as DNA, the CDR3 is TGTGCCAGCAGACTCTCAGGATCCTACTCCTACGAGCAGTACTTC.

The CDR3: CASSPPVSRGSSSTYEQYF. In nucleotides, the CDR3 is TGCGCCAGCAGCCCCCCCGTTAGCAGGGGGAGTTCATCAACCTACGAGCAGTACTTC. V gene TRBV5-1 combines with J gene TRBJ2-7; 7 nucleotides align to TRBD1. CDR1 and CDR2 (germline): SGHRS, YFSETQ. This CDR3 comprises 19 residues. The V gene end was trimmed by 4 bases and the J gene end by 2 bases; junction bases not matched to a gene: 21. Full variable domain (rest looked up from reference TRBV5-1 and TRBJ2-7): KAGVTQTPRYLIKTRGQQVTLSCSPISGHRSVSWYQQTPGQGLQFLFEYFSETQRNKGNFPGRFSGRQFSNSRSEMNVSTLELGDSALYLCASSPPVSRGSSSTYEQYFGPGTRLTVT.

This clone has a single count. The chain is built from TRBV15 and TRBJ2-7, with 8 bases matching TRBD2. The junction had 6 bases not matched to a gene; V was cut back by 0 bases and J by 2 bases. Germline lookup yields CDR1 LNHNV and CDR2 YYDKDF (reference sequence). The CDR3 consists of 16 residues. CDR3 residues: CATSRDRLARAYEQYF. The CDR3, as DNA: TGTGCCACCAGCAGAGACCGACTAGCGAGAGCCTACGAGCAGTACTTC.

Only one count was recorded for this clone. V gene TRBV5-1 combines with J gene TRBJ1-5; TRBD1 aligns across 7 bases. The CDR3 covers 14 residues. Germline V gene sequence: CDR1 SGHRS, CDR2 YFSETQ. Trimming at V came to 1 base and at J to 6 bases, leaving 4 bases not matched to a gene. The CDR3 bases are TGCGCCAGCAGCTTGTACAGGGGAAGTCAGCCCCAGCATTTT. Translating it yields CASSLYRGSQPQHF.

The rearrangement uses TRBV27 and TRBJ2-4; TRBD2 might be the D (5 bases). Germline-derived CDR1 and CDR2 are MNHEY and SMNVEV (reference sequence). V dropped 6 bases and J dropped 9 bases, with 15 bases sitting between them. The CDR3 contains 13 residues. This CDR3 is CASSKRSEGIQYF. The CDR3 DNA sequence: TGTGCCAGCAGCAAGAGGTCCGAGGGCATTCAGTACTTC.

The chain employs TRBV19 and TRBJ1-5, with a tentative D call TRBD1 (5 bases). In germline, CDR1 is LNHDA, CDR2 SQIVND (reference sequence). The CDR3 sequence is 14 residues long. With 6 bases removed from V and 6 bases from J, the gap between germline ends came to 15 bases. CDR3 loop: CASRDPGRVQPQHF. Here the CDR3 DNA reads TGTGCCAGTAGGGACCCGGGCAGGGTTCAGCCCCAGCATTTT.

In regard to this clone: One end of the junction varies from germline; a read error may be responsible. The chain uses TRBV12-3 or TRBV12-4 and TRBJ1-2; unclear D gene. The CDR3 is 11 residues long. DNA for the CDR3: TGTGCCAGCAGGTACGCGGCCACGGTGGATTTC. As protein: CASRYAATVDF.

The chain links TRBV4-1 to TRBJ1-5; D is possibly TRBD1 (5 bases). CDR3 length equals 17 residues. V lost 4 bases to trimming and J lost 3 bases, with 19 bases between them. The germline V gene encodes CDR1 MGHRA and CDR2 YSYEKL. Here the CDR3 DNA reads TGCGCCAGCAGCCCACGACAGCAGTCATCCCCCAATCAGCCCCAGCATTTT. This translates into CASSPRQQSSPNQPQHF.

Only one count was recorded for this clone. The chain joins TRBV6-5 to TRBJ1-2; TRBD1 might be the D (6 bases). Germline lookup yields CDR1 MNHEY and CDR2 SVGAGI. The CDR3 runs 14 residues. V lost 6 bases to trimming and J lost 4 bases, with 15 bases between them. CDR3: CASSSGGASYGYTF. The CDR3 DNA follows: TGTGCCAGCAGCTCCGGGGGGGCCTCCTATGGCTACACCTTC.